A single sample is the source of the 3 T cell receptor beta chains below, sequenced in a study of blood T cell repertoires in COVID-19. Clones were read by immunoSEQ multiplex PCR, and TCRdb kept only the in-frame ones, dropping some. The table shows over 120,000 clones, with about nine tenths occurring only once. The sample taken for sequencing was PBMCs or T cells enriched from blood (not recorded which). These receptors originate from a man aged 55-75 years who had recovered from COVID-19.

In its sample, this clone was seen once. V gene TRBV6-5 combines with J gene TRBJ2-1; possibly TRBD2 for D (5 bases). From germline, CDR1 is MNHEY and CDR2 SVGAGI. CDR3 length: 11 residues. Deletions cut 11 bases from V and 4 bases from J, with 9 bases between. The CDR3 sequence: CAAAGYNEQFF. The CDR3 nucleotides read TGTGCCGCTGCGGGTTACAATGAGCAGTTCTTC.

This rearrangement joins TRBV4-1 to TRBJ1-4; tentative D call: TRBD1 (6 bases). The germline V and J ends were trimmed by 0 bases and 8 bases, with 16 bases remaining between them. This CDR3 is 16 amino acids long. CDR1 and CDR2 from the germline V gene are MGHRA and YSYEKL. CDR3 in DNA: TGCGCCAGCAGCCAAGAGTCCGGCAGGGGTGGCGAAAAACTGTTTTTT. Translated, it gives CASSQESGRGGEKLFF.

V is TRBV6-5 and J is TRBJ1-1; D is unresolved. The V gene lost 4 bases and the J gene lost 1 base, with 7 bases spanning the gap. Germline V lookup: CDR1 MNHEY, CDR2 SVGAGI. CDR3 length equals 13 residues. CDR3 protein: CASSSTKNTEAFF. The DNA of the CDR3 is TGTGCCAGCAGTTCGACTAAGAACACTGAAGCTTTCTTT.